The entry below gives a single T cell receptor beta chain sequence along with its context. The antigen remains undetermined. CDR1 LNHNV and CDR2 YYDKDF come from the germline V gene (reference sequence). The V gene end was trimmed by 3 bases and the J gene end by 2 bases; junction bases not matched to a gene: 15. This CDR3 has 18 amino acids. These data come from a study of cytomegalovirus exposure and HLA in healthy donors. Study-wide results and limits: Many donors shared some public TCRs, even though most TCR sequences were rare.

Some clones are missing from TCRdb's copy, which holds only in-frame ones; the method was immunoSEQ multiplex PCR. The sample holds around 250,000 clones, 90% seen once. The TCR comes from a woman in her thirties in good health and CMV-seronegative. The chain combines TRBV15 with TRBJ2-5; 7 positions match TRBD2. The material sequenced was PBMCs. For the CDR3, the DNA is TGTGCCACCAGCAGGACGCGGGACTATCAAAATCGACAAGAGACCCAGTACTTC. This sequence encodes CATSRTRDYQNRQETQYF.